The 7 T cell receptor beta chains below all came from one sample that was sequenced in a study of control samples from healthy donors and cancer patients. This table comes from immunoSEQ multiplex PCR, and its TCRdb copy is limited to in-frame clones, with some not included. The sample consists of about 130,000 clones, 75% to 95% of them appearing once. Input material: blood. These receptors all stem from a man aged 18-30 years in good health.

The genes are TRBV30 and TRBJ2-2; no reliable D call. The CDR3 extends over 14 amino acids. Trimming stripped 2 bases from V and 0 bases from J, with 7 bases between. Germline CDR1 is GTSNPN and CDR2 is SVGIG (reference sequence). CDR3 residues: CAWSTGTNTGELFF. The CDR3 DNA sequence: TGTGCCTGGAGTACGGGCACGAACACCGGGGAGCTGTTTTTT.

The rearrangement links TRBV10-2 to TRBJ2-7; 7 bases align to TRBD1. Germline V lookup: CDR1 WSHSY, CDR2 SAAADI. The CDR3 is 13 amino acids. The ends lost 10 bases at V and 3 bases at J; junction bases unmatched: 9. CDR3 region: CATPGTVHYEQYV. CDR3 DNA sequence: TGCGCCACACCCGGGACAGTACACTACGAGCAGTACGTC.

This clone was observed once. V is TRBV5-1 and J is TRBJ2-7; D possibly corresponds to TRBD2 (5 bases). Deletions cut 7 bases from V and 0 bases from J, with 17 bases between. CDR1 is SGHRS and CDR2 is YFSETQ in the germline V gene. The CDR3 is 15 residues long. The CDR3 region has the DNA TGCGCCAGCTCTTTGAGAGGGCAGCCCTCCTACGAGCAGTACGTC. As protein: CASSLRGQPSYEQYV.

V usage is TRBV6-1 and J usage is TRBJ2-3; 8 bases are a match to TRBD2. The germline gives CDR1 MNHNS, CDR2 SASEGT. The junction had 7 bases not matched to a gene; V was cut back by 2 bases and J by 3 bases. The CDR3 spans 16 residues. CDR3 amino acids: CASSESSGGGTDTQYF. The CDR3 DNA follows: TGTGCCAGCAGTGAATCAAGCGGCGGGGGGACAGATACGCAGTATTTT.

The chain combines TRBV3-1 (or the pseudogene TRBV3-2) with TRBJ2-2; D ambiguous. This CDR3 is built from 14 residues. Germline CDR1 LGHDT, CDR2 YNNKEL (reference sequence). With 4 bases removed from V and 1 base from J, the gap between germline ends came to 7 bases. This chain's CDR3 is CASSPALNTGELFF. CDR3 in DNA: TGTGCCAGCAGCCCTGCTCTGAACACCGGGGAGCTGTTTTTT.

The chain recombines TRBV4-3 with TRBJ2-3; maybe TRBD2 (5 bases). The germline V and J ends were trimmed by 0 bases and 4 bases, with 14 bases remaining between them. Germline V lookup: CDR1 LGHNA, CDR2 YSLEER. CDR3 size: 16 residues. The CDR3 DNA is TGCGCCAGCAGCCAAGACGCTAGCCTCGACCCAGATACGCAGTATTTT. It specifies CASSQDASLDPDTQYF.

V is TRBV4-1 and J is TRBJ2-7, with D unresolved. Trimming cost V 4 bases and J 0 bases, with 16 bases left between them. The CDR3 extends over 16 amino acids. Looked up from germline, CDR1 is MGHRA and CDR2 is YSYEKL. The CDR3 sequence: CASSPQYGGSSYEQYV. The CDR3 DNA reads TGCGCCAGCAGCCCACAATACGGCGGAAGCTCCTACGAGCAGTACGTC.